This T cell receptor beta chain was observed in a study of T-cell reconstitution after alpha-beta-depleted transplantation in children. Study conclusions and caveats: Alpha-beta T cells about two months after transplant reportedly derived from several hundred expanded graft clones. At one year after transplant, newly produced T cells mostly accounted for T-cell counts and diversity. There were some patients whose high TCRbeta diversity at day 60 came from surviving recipient T cells and thymic progenitors.

This clonotype has ten or more counts. Its antigen remains unidentified. Researchers prepared the TCRbeta library using unique molecular identifiers, the study reports. TCRdb reanalysed the PCR reads using MiXCR and keeps one entry per CDR3 protein. The sample shows around 300,000 distinct CDR3 sequences, 11% of them seen only once. Germline assignment: CDR1 MNHEY and CDR2 SVGEGT. This CDR3 contains 14 residues. V was pared by 7 bases and J by 9 bases, with 10 bases of the junction left unmatched. This material consisted of peripheral blood, taken 180 days after TCRalphabeta/CD19-depleted stem cell transplant. This clonotype was obtained from a male patient aged 2 to 9 who had a stem cell transplant for chronic granulomatous disease, so the T cells may come from the graft donor. The chain has TRBV6-2 or TRBV6-3 and TRBJ2-1, with TRBD2 matching 9 bases. The CDR3 DNA reads as TGTGCCAGCAACAGGCGGGAGGGCCGCGGTGAGCAGTTCTTC. Translation gives CASNRREGRGEQFF.